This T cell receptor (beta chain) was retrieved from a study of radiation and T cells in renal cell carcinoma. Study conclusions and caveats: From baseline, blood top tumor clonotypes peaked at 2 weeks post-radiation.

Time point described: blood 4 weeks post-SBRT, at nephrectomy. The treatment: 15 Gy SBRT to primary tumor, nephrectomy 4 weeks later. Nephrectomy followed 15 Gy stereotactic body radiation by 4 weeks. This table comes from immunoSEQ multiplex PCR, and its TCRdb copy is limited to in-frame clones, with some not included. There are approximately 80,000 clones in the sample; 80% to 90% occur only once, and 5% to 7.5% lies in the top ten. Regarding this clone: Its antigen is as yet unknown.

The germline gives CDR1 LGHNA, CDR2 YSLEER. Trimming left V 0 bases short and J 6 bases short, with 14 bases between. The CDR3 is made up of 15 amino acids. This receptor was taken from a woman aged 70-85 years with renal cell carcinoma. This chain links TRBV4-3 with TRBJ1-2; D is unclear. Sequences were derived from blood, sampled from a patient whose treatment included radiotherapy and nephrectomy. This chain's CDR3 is CASSQEGGVLDGYTF. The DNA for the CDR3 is TGCGCCAGCAGCCAAGAAGGTGGGGTTTTAGATGGCTACACCTTC.